This record covers a single T cell receptor (beta chain). The assay was immunoSEQ multiplex PCR, and TCRdb's table has in-frame clones only and misses some. The sample yields over 110,000 clones, approximately 88% seen once. The germline CDR1 and CDR2 sequences are SGHVS and FQNEAQ. This CDR3 region has 17 residues. With 0 bases removed from V and 0 bases from J, the gap between germline ends came to 12 bases. This specimen belongs to a study of blood T cell repertoires in COVID-19. This clonotype was obtained from a human donor in a cohort sampled during active COVID-19. The sequenced sample was peripheral blood. The rearrangement uses TRBV7-8 and TRBJ1-5, with D unclear. Here the CDR3 reads CASSLAPQVDSNQPQHF. DNA for the CDR3: TGTGCCAGCAGCTTAGCCCCGCAGGTTGATAGCAATCAGCCCCAGCATTTT.